This T cell receptor (beta chain) stems from a study of CD8 T cells in ankylosing spondylitis. Regarding the study as a whole: It appeared that ankylosing spondylitis blood was characterized by a TCR beta motif of under ten highly homologous variants.

With respect to this clonotype: Its specificity is unknown.

Using its own MiXCR run on the 5' RACE reads, TCRdb lists one record per CDR3 protein. The data contain about 840,000 distinct CDR3 sequences, roughly 12% of them singletons. The CDR3 runs 15 residues. V was trimmed by 0 bases and J by 4 bases, leaving 10 bases between them. The germline gives CDR1 SGHTA, CDR2 FQGNSA. Source material: blood, either unsorted or a sorted T cell fraction (not recorded which). The receptor was isolated from a male donor with ankylosing spondylitis. This sequence joins TRBV7-2 and TRBJ2-1, with D possibly matching TRBD2 (5 bases). The DNA of the CDR3 is TGTGCCAGCAGCTTAGCGGCTAGCCCATACAATGAGCAGTTCTTC. Encoded protein: CASSLAASPYNEQFF.